This TCR beta chain is from a study of blood T cell repertoires in COVID-19. Germline values: CDR1 LNHDA, CDR2 SQIVND (reference sequence). CDR3 length equals 16 residues. Unmatched junction bases numbered 9, after V lost 8 bases and J lost 0 bases. As originally analysed: It was from reference gene primer amplification that nucleated cell counts were estimated. Measured with immunoSEQ multiplex PCR; TCRdb has only the in-frame clones, and not every one. The D gene and trimming were derived from the DNA, and the V and J assignments and clone size from that table. The table has about 120,000 clones, roughly four fifths seen once.

J is TRBJ2-1 and V is TRBV19; the match to TRBD2 covers 8 bases. This TCR derives from a human donor in a cohort sampled during active COVID-19. Sequenced: peripheral blood. The CDR3 nucleotides are TGTGCCAGTGGGGGTAGCGGGGTTAGCTCCTACAATGAGCAGTTCTTC. It codes for CASGGSGVSSYNEQFF.